The count of the clone carrying this T cell receptor beta chain is one. The data originate from a study of blood T cell repertoires in COVID-19. Study-level background: Material from acute and convalescent COVID-19 was sourced from the United States, Italy and Spain. In each case, the material was cDNA or gDNA derived from T cells, B-cell-depleted T cells, or PBMCs.

In the study's own analysis: It was from reference gene primer amplification that nucleated cell counts were estimated. Only in-frame clones appear in the TCRdb table, and some are missing; sequencing was by immunoSEQ multiplex PCR. Clone size and V and J calls were adopted from that table, with D and trimming inferred from the DNA. This sample has under 50,000 clones, with roughly 83% found just once. This clonotype was sampled from a man between 50 and 59 years old with active COVID-19. What was sequenced was peripheral blood.

CDR3 in amino acids: CASSPRRQGNMNTEAFF. The CDR3 DNA reads as TGTGCCAGCAGCCCGCGACGACAGGGGAATATGAACACTGAAGCTTTCTTT. This chain links TRBV7-9 with TRBJ1-1; 8 bases align to TRBD1. The CDR3 extends over 17 amino acids. The trim removed 5 bases at V and 0 bases at J, leaving 11 bases unmatched. CDR1 is SEHNR, CDR2 FQNEAQ, per germline (reference sequence).